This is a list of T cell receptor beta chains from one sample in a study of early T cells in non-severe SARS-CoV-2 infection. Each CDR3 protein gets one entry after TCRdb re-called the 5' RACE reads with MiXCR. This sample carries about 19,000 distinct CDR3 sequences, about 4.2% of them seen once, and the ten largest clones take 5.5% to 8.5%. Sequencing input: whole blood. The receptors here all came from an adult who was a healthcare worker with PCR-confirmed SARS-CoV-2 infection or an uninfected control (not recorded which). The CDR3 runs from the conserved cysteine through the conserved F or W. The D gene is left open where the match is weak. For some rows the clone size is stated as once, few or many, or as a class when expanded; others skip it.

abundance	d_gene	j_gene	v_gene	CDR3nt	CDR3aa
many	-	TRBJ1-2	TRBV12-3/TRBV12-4	TGTGCCAGCACAGACAGAAGATATGGCTACACCTTC	CASTDRRYGYTF
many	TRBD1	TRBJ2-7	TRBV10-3	TGTGCCATCAGACCGGACAGGGAGAACTACGAGCAGTACTTC	CAIRPDRENYEQYF
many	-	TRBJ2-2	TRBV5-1	TGCGCCAGCAGCTTCGCCTCCGGCATAGTCACCGGGGAGCTGTTTTTT	CASSFASGIVTGELFF
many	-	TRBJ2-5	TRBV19	TGTGCCAGTACCCCGGGTACACCGAATGCTGAGACCCAGTACTTC	CASTPGTPNAETQYF
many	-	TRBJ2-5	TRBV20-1	TGCAGTGCTAGATTGGTAGCGCGGGAGACCCAGTACTTC	CSARLVARETQYF
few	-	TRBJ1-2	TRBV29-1	TGCAGCGCCCAGGATTTCCCCTATGGCTACACCTTC	CSAQDFPYGYTF
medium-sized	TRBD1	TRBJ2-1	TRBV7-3	TGTGCCAGCAGCTTAAGAACAGGGGTAAACAATGAGCAGTTCTTC	CASSLRTGVNNEQFF
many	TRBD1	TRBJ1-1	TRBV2	TGTGCCAGCAGTGGGTGGGGACAGGCGAACACTGAAGCTTTCTTT	CASSGWGQANTEAFF
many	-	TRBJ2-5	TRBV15	TGTGCCACCAGCAGAGATTACGCAGGGCAAGAGACCCAGTACTTC	CATSRDYAGQETQYF
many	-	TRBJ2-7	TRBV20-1	TGCAGTGCCGGACAGAACTCCTACGAGCAGTACTTC	CSAGQNSYEQYF
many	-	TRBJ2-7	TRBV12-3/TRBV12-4	TGTGCCAGCAGTTTTATTGGTCTGACAGGTCAATCAGACGAACAGTACTTC	CASSFIGLTGQSDEQYF
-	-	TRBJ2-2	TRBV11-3	TGTGCCAGCAGCTGGGGGGCCGGGGAGCTGTTTTTT	CASSWGAGELFF
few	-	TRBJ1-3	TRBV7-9	TGTGCCAGCATTTTTAACTCTGGAAACACCATATATTTT	CASIFNSGNTIYF
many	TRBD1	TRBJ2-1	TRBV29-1	TGCAGCGTCACGACAGGGAACAATGAGCAGTTCTTC	CSVTTGNNEQFF
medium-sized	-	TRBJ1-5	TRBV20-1	TGCAGTGCTAGAGATCCAGGGACAAGCAATCAGCCCCAGCATTTT	CSARDPGTSNQPQHF
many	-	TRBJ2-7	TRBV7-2	TGTGCCAGCAGCACCCGGGACTCCTCTCCCTACGAGCAGTACTTC	CASSTRDSSPYEQYF
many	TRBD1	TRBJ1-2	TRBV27	TGTGCCAGCAGTCCCGGGACAGGCGGTATGAACTACACCTTC	CASSPGTGGMNYTF
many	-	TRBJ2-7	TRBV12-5	TGTGCTAGTGTGCCAGGACTCGAGCAGTACTTC	CASVPGLEQYF
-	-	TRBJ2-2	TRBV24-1	TGTGCCACCAGTGATAGGCCCACCGGGGAGCTGTTTTTT	CATSDRPTGELFF
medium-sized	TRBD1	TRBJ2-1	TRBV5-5	TGTGCCAGCAGCCACCGGGACAGGACCTACAATGAGCAGTTCTTC	CASSHRDRTYNEQFF
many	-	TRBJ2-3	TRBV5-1	TGCGCCAGCAGCCCAGTGGAAGGCACAGATACGCAGTATTTT	CASSPVEGTDTQYF
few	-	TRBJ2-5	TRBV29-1	TGCAGCGTTGACGAGCATAACCGGGGCCAAGAGACCCAGTACTTC	CSVDEHNRGQETQYF
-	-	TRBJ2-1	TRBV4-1	TGCGCCAGCAGCCAAGACTGGGGGGGCGGTGAGCAGTTCTTC	CASSQDWGGGEQFF
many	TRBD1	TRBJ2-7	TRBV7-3	TGTGCCAGCAGCCCAGGGACAGGGAGATTCCTCGAGCAGTACTTC	CASSPGTGRFLEQYF
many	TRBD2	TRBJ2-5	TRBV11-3	TGTGCCAGCAGCTTTAGGACTAGCGACCAAGAGACCCAGTACTTC	CASSFRTSDQETQYF
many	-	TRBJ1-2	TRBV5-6	TGTGCCAGCAGCTTGACAACTAACTATGGCTACACCTTC	CASSLTTNYGYTF
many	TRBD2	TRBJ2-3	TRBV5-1	TGCGCCAGCAGCGGGGGGGACCCTCCCGATCCAGATACGCAGTATTTT	CASSGGDPPDPDTQYF
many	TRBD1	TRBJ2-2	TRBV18	TGTGCCAGCAGACAGGGTGACACCGGGGAGCTGTTTTTT	CASRQGDTGELFF
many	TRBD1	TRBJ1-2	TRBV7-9	TGTGCCAGCAGCCTGACAGGGACCTATGGCTACACCTTC	CASSLTGTYGYTF